These T cell receptor beta chains were read from a single sample in a study of post-analysis software for immune sequencing data. TCRdb re-called the PCR reads with MiXCR, one entry per CDR3 protein. In the table there are about 820,000 distinct CDR3 sequences, approximately 53% of which are singletons. The material sequenced was blood. The receptor set was obtained from a girl aged 10-17 years with multiple sclerosis. Each CDR3 is given with its conserved first and last residue. A D gene is named only where the DNA matches it firmly. Expanded clones are given a class, and other clones once, few, many or no size at all.

DNA	CDR3	D	V	size	J
TGCAGCGTGACTCTGGACAGGGGATACACAGATACGCAGTATTTT	CSVTLDRGYTDTQYF	TRBD1	TRBV29-1	few	TRBJ2-3
TGCAGTGCTAGGGGGTCTGGCAGGGACTATGGCTACACCTTC	CSARGSGRDYGYTF	NA	TRBV20-1	NA	TRBJ1-2
TGTGCCAGCGGTCTGCGGGGGAGCCAAGAGACCCAGTACTTC	CASGLRGSQETQYF	TRBD2	TRBV10-3	few	TRBJ2-5
TGTGCCAGCAGCGCGAGGGAGAGCTCCTACGAGCAGTACTTC	CASSARESSYEQYF	NA	TRBV7-6	NA	TRBJ2-7
TGCAGTGCTATCGGAAGCGGGGGTAGTACAGATACGCAGTATTTT	CSAIGSGGSTDTQYF	TRBD2	TRBV20-1	NA	TRBJ2-3
TGCAGTGCTAGGGGCGGGAGTATTGGAACAGATACGCAGTATTTT	CSARGGSIGTDTQYF	TRBD2	TRBV20-1	few	TRBJ2-3
TGTGCCAGCAGTCCTATCCCGGACCAGTACACTGAAGCTTTCTTT	CASSPIPDQYTEAFF	NA	TRBV12-3/TRBV12-4	once	TRBJ1-1
TGTGCCAGCAGTGAAACGGGAGATACGCAGTATTTT	CASSETGDTQYF	NA	TRBV2	few	TRBJ2-3
TGTGCCAGCAGCTTAACCATGGACCCAGGCGATGAGACCCAGTACTTC	CASSLTMDPGDETQYF	NA	TRBV7-3	few	TRBJ2-5
TGTGCCAGCAGTGAATCGGTTAGGTCGCAGTATTTT	CASSESVRSQYF	NA	TRBV2	few	TRBJ2-3
TGTGCCAGCAGTTCAAGGACGGTCGTGGGTAGTGAGACCCAGTACTTC	CASSSRTVVGSETQYF	NA	TRBV27	NA	TRBJ2-5
TGTGCCAGCAGCGTAGCGGGACGGGCCTACGAGCAGTACTTC	CASSVAGRAYEQYF	NA	TRBV9	NA	TRBJ2-7
TGTGCCAGCAGCTTAGATAAGAACACTGAAGCTTTCTTT	CASSLDKNTEAFF	NA	TRBV11-2	NA	TRBJ1-1
TGCAGCGTTGAGGACAACAGGGGAATGCAGTTCTTC	CSVEDNRGMQFF	TRBD1	TRBV29-1	NA	TRBJ2-1
TGTGCCAGCAGCCAAGATTTGCCTAGCACAGAGACCCAGTACTTC	CASSQDLPSTETQYF	NA	TRBV3-1	NA	TRBJ2-5
TGTGCCACCAGCCGAGAAAGGATCCCACAGAACTATGGCTACACCTTC	CATSRERIPQNYGYTF	NA	TRBV15	few	TRBJ1-2
TGCAGCGTTGAATGGGACTACTTCCAGTACTTC	CSVEWDYFQYF	TRBD2	TRBV29-1	few	TRBJ2-5
TGCGCCAGTTCCAGCGGGGGGGCCTCCAATGAGCAGTTCTTC	CASSSGGASNEQFF	TRBD2	TRBV5-1	NA	TRBJ2-1
TGTGCCAGCAGTTACGGGACAGGGCCAGCTAACTATGGCTACACCTTC	CASSYGTGPANYGYTF	TRBD1	TRBV6-5	few	TRBJ1-2
TGTGCCAGCAGCAAAGGGGCGGTCACAGATACGCAGTATTTT	CASSKGAVTDTQYF	NA	TRBV21-1	few	TRBJ2-3
TGCAGTGCCGCTCCCTTGGGAGGGGTCTCCTACGAGCAGTACTTC	CSAAPLGGVSYEQYF	TRBD2	TRBV20-1	NA	TRBJ2-7
TGCAGCGTTAAAAATTGGGGACAGACCTACGAGCAGTACTTC	CSVKNWGQTYEQYF	TRBD1	TRBV29-1	few	TRBJ2-7
TGTGCCAGCAGTCCGGCCCTCCACCTACGGTCGGGTGGCTACACCTTC	CASSPALHLRSGGYTF	NA	TRBV27	NA	TRBJ1-2
TGTGCCAGCACCCATTCGACGGTGAGCTCCTACGAGCAGTACTTC	CASTHSTVSSYEQYF	NA	TRBV12-3/TRBV12-4	few	TRBJ2-7
TGCGCCAGCAGCCCTGGTCTAGGACAGGGGAGCACAGATACGCAGTATTTT	CASSPGLGQGSTDTQYF	TRBD1	TRBV5-1	few	TRBJ2-3
TGTGCCAGCAGCGTAGGATGGACAGTGCGCGCGGAGGGCTACACCTTC	CASSVGWTVRAEGYTF	NA	TRBV9	NA	TRBJ1-2
TGCGCCAGCAGCCCTAGGGTGGAAAACATTCAGTACTTC	CASSPRVENIQYF	NA	TRBV5-1	NA	TRBJ2-4
TGCAGTGCACTAGGCGGGCGATACACAGATACGCAGTATTTT	CSALGGRYTDTQYF	NA	TRBV20-1	NA	TRBJ2-3
TGTGCCAGCAGCCAGCCTACTAGCGGGACTGCCTACGAGCAGTACTTC	CASSQPTSGTAYEQYF	TRBD2	TRBV7-9	few	TRBJ2-7
TGTGCCAGCAGCACCACCCCCGTGGTAGGGGGCGTCTGGGCCAACGTCCTGACTTTC	CASSTTPVVGGVWANVLTF	TRBD1	TRBV11-1	few	TRBJ2-6
TGCGCCAGCAGCCAAGGGGACGGGGCCTACGAGCAGTACTTC	CASSQGDGAYEQYF	NA	TRBV4-1	NA	TRBJ2-7
TGTGCCTGGATCCCTATCAGCGGGAGATCTAATGAGCAGTTCTTC	CAWIPISGRSNEQFF	TRBD2	TRBV30	NA	TRBJ2-1
TGTGCCACCAGCACCGGACAGAGCAATCAGCCCCAGCATTTT	CATSTGQSNQPQHF	NA	TRBV15	NA	TRBJ1-5
TGCAGTGCTAGAGATGGCGCGGCGGGATACAATGAGCAGTTCTTC	CSARDGAAGYNEQFF	NA	TRBV20-1	once	TRBJ2-1
TGTGCCAGCAGGACACCCGGGGGACTCTCGGGAACGCAGTATTTT	CASRTPGGLSGTQYF	NA	TRBV12-3/TRBV12-4	NA	TRBJ2-3
TGTGCTAGTGGAACCGGACAGTTTGGGGAGACCCAGTACTTC	CASGTGQFGETQYF	NA	TRBV12-5	once	TRBJ2-5
TGCGCCAGCAGCGCCGGAGGAGGGGAGCAGTTCTTC	CASSAGGGEQFF	NA	TRBV5-1	few	TRBJ2-1
TGTGCCAGCAGTTACGTTCTAGCGGGAACAGATACGCAGTATTTT	CASSYVLAGTDTQYF	TRBD2	TRBV6-5	NA	TRBJ2-3
TGCGCCAGCAGCTGGGATTACTCCGGCTACACCTTC	CASSWDYSGYTF	NA	TRBV5-1	NA	TRBJ1-2
TGTGCCAGCAGCCCCACGGGACTCCTCACAGATACGCAGTATTTT	CASSPTGLLTDTQYF	NA	TRBV7-3	NA	TRBJ2-3
TGTGCCAGCAGCTTGGGCGGGACACCTTCCCACGAGCAGTACTTC	CASSLGGTPSHEQYF	NA	TRBV5-5	NA	TRBJ2-7
TGTGCCAGCAGCTCCCGGACCCAGAACACTGAAGCTTTCTTT	CASSSRTQNTEAFF	NA	TRBV12-3/TRBV12-4	NA	TRBJ1-1
TGCAGTGCTAGTCCCCAGCGGGGGGGCCCAACTAGCCTAAATGAGCAGTTCTTC	CSASPQRGGPTSLNEQFF	TRBD2	TRBV20-1	NA	TRBJ2-1
TGCAGTGCTAGCAATAGCGGGTTAAAGGGCAATGAGCAGTACTTC	CSASNSGLKGNEQYF	TRBD2	TRBV20-1	NA	TRBJ2-5